This T cell receptor beta chain appears in the sequencing data of a study of blood T cell repertoires in COVID-19. In the study overall: Acute and convalescent COVID-19 specimens originated in the United States, Italy and Spain. The cDNA or gDNA used as material had been derived from T cells, B-cell-depleted T cells, or PBMCs.

The CDR3 length is 15 residues. Germline trimming cut 6 bases from V and 4 bases from J; bases unmatched to any gene: 9. Germline lookup yields CDR1 SNHLY and CDR2 FYNNEI. Per the authors' pipeline: The assay estimated nucleated cells by amplifying reference gene primers. TCRdb's table, derived via immunoSEQ multiplex PCR, lists solely in-frame clones and lacks some. The V and J calls and clone size were taken over from that table, and D and trimming were inferred from the DNA. The sample carries more than 100,000 clones, over 75% recorded once. The V and J genes are TRBV2 and TRBJ2-3; 8 nucleotides align to TRBD1. This receptor was obtained from a man aged 65-85 years with active COVID-19. Sequencing was done on a sample of peripheral blood. CDR3 in DNA: TGTGCCAGCAGGTCGGACAGGGCAGGGGCAGATACGCAGTATTTT. Residues: CASRSDRAGADTQYF.